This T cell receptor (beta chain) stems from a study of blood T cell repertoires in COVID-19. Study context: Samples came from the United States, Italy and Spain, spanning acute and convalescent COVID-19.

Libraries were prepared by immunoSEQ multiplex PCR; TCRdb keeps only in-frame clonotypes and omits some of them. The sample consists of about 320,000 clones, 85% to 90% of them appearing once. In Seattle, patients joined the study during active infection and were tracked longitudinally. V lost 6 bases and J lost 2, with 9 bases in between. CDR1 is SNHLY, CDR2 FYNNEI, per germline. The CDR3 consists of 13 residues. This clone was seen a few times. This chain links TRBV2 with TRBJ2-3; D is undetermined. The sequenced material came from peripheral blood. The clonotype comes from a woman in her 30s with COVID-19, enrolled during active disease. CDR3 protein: CASSPYFTDTQYF. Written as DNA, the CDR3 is TGTGCCAGCAGCCCCTATTTCACAGATACGCAGTATTTT.